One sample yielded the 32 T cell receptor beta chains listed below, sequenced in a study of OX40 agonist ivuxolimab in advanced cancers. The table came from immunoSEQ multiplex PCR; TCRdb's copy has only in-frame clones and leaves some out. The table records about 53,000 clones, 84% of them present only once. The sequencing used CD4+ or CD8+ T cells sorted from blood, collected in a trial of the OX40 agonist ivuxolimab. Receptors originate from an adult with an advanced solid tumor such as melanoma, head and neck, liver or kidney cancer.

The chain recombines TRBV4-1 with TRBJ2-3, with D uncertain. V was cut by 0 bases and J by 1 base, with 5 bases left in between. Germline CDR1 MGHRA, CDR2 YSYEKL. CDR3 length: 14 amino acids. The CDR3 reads CASSQDLRTDTQYF. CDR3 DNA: TGCGCCAGCAGCCAAGATCTACGCACAGATACGCAGTATTTT.

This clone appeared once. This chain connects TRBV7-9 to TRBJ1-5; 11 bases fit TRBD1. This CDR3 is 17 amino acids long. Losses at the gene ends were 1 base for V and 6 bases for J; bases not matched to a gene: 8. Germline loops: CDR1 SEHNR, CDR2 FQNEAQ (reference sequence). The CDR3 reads CASSLGPGTGGTQPQHF. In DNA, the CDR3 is TGTGCCAGCAGCTTAGGGCCCGGGACAGGGGGAACTCAGCCCCAGCATTTT.

CDR3 coding DNA: TGTGCCAGCAGTCCCCCCCGTTGGTCAGAGCAGCCCCAGCATTTT. It yields the protein CASSPPRWSEQPQHF. The V gene is TRBV28, the J gene TRBJ1-5, with D unresolved. CDR3 length: 15 amino acids. V gave up 5 bases and J gave up 7 bases, with 18 bases separating them. The germline CDR1 and CDR2 sequences are MDHEN and SYDVKM.

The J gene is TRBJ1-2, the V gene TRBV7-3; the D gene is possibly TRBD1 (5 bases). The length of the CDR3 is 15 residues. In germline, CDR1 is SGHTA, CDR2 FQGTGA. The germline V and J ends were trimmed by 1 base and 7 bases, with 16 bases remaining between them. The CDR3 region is CASSLNGAGSGGYTF. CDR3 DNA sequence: TGTGCCAGCAGCTTAAATGGCGCAGGGAGCGGTGGCTACACCTTC.

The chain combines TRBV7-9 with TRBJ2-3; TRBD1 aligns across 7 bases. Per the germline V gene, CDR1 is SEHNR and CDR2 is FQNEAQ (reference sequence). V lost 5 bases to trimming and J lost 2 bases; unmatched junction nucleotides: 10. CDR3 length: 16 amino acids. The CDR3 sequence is CASSPGQSPNTDTQYF. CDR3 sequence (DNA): TGTGCCAGCAGCCCGGGACAGAGCCCTAACACAGATACGCAGTATTTT.

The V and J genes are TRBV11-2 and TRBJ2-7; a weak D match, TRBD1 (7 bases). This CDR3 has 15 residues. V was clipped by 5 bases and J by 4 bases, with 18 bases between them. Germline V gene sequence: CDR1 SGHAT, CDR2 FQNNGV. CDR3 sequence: CASSPTAGQTYEQYF. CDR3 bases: TGTGCCAGCAGCCCCACTGCGGGACAGACATACGAGCAGTACTTC.

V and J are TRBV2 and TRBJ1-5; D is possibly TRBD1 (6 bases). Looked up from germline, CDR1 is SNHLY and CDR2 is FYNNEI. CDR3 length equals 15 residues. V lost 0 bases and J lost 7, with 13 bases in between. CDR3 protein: CASSEARGAGQPQHF. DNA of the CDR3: TGTGCCAGCAGTGAAGCGCGGGGGGCAGGGCAGCCCCAGCATTTT.

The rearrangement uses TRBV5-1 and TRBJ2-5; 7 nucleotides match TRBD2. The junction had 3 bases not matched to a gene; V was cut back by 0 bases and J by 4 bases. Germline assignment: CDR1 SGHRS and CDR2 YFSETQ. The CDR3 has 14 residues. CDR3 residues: CASSLDGRGETQYF. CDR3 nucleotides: TGCGCCAGCAGCTTGGATGGGAGGGGAGAGACCCAGTACTTC.

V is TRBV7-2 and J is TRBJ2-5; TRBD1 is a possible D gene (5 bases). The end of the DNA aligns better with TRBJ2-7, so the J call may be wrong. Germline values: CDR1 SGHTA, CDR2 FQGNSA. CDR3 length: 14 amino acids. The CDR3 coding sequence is TGTGCCAGCAGCTTACCAGCCACAGGAAACGAGCAGTACTTC. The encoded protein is CASSLPATGNEQYF.

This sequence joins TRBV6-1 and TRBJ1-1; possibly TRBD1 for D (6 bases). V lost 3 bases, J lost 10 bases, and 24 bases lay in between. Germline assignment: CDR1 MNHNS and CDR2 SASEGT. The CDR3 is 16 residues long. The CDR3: CASSERAGRGANGAFF. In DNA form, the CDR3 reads TGTGCCAGCAGTGAGCGCGCAGGGCGGGGGGCGAACGGAGCTTTCTTT.

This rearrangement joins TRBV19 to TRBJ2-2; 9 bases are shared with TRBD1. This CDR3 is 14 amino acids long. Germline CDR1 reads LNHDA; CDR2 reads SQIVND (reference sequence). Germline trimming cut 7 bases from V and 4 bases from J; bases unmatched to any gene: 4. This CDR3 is CASIDRGGTGELFF. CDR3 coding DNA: TGTGCCAGTATAGACAGGGGGGGCACCGGGGAGCTGTTTTTT.

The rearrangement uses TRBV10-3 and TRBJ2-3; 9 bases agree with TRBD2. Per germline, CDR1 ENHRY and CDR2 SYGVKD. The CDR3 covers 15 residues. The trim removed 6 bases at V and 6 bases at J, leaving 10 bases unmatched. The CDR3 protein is CAIRTTGTSWDTQYF. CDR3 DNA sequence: TGTGCCATCAGGACGACCGGGACTAGCTGGGATACGCAGTATTTT.

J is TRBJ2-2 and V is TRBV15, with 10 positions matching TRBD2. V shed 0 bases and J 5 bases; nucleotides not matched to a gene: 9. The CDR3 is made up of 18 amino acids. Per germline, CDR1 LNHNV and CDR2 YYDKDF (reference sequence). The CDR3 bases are TGTGCCACCAGCAGAGATTCTAGCGGGAGTAGAAATACCGGGGAGCTGTTTTTT. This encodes CATSRDSSGSRNTGELFF.

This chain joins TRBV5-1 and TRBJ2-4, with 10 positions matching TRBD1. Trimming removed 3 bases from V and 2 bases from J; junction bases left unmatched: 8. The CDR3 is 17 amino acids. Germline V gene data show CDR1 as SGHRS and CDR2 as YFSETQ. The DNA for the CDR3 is TGCGCCAGCAGCTCGAGCGGACAGGGGGGTACCAAAAACATTCAGTACTTC. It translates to CASSSSGQGGTKNIQYF.

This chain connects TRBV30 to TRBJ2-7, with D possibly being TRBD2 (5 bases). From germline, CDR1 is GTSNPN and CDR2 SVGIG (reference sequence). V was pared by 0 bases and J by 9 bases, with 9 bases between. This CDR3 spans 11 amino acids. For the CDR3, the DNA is TGTGCCTGGAGTGTACCGGCGGGGCAGTACTTC. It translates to CAWSVPAGQYF.

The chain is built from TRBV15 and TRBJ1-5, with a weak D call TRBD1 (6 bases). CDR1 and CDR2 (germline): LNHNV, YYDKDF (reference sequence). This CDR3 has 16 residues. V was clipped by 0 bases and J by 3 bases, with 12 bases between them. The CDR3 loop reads CATSRDPGQLNQPQHF. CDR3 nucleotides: TGTGCCACCAGCAGAGATCCCGGACAGCTCAATCAGCCCCAGCATTTT.

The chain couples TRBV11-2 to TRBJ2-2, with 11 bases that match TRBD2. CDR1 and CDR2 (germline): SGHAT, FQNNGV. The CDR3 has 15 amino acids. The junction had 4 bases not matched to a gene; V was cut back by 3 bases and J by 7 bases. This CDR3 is CASSFSGRAGGELFF. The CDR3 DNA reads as TGTGCCAGCAGCTTTAGCGGGAGGGCCGGCGGGGAGCTGTTTTTT.

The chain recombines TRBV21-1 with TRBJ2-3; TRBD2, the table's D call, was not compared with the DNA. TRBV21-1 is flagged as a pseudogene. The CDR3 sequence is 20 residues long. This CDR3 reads CASSKFFPKREVVGTDTQYF. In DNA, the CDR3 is TGTGCCAGCAGCAAATTTTTTCCCAAGCGGGAGGTTGTGGGCACAGATACGCAGTATTTT.

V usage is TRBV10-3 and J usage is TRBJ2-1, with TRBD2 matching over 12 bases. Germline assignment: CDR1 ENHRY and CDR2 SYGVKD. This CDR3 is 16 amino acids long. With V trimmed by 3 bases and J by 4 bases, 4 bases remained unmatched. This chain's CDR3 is CAISESSGRDYNEQFF. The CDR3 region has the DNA TGTGCCATCAGTGAATCTAGCGGGAGGGATTACAATGAGCAGTTCTTC.

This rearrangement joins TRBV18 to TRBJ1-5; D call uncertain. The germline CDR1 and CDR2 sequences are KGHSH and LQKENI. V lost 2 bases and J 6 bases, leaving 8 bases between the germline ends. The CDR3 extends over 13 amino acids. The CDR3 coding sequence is TGTGCCAGCTCACCATTAGGGAGTCAGCCCCAGCATTTT. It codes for CASSPLGSQPQHF.

The CDR3 spells CSVEDGGKYTGELFF. As DNA, the CDR3 is TGCAGCGTTGAAGATGGGGGCAAGTACACCGGGGAGCTGTTTTTT. V gene TRBV29-1 combines with J gene TRBJ2-2; a possible D gene is TRBD1 (6 bases). Germline values: CDR1 SQVTM, CDR2 ANQGSEA. This CDR3 has 15 residues. Trimming pared 0 bases from V and 3 bases from J, leaving 11 bases between.

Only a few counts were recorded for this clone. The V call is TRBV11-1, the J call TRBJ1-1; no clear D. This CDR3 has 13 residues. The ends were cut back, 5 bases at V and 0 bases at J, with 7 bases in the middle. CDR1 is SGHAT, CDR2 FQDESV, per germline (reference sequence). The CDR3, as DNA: TGTGCCAGCAGCCCGATGATGAACACTGAAGCTTTCTTT. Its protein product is CASSPMMNTEAFF.

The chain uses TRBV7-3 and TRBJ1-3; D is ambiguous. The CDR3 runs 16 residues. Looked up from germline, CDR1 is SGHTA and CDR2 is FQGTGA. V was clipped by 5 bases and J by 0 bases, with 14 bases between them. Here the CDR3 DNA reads TGTGCCAGCAGCGTTCTACCAGAGTTCTCTGGAAACACCATATATTTT. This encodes CASSVLPEFSGNTIYF.

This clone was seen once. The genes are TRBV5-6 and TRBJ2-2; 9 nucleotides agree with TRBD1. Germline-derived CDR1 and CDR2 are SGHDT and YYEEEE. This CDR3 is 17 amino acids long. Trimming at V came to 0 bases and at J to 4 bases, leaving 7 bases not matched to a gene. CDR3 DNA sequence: TGTGCCAGCAGCTTGGGGGGACAGGGCGGTAGCACCGGGGAGCTGTTTTTT. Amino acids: CASSLGGQGGSTGELFF.

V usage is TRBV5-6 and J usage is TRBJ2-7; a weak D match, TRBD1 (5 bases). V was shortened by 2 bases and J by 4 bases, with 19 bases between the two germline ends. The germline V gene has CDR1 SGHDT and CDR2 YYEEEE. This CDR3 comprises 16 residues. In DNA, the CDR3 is TGTGCCAGCAGCTTCTCGGCTTGGGGCTCCGTGTACGAGCAGTACTTC. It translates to CASSFSAWGSVYEQYF.

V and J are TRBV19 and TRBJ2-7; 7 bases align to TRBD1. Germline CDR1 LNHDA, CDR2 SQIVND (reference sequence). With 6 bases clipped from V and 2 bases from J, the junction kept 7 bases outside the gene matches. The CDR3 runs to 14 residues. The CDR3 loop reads CASRRDSSPYEQYF. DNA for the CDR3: TGTGCCAGTAGAAGGGACAGTTCTCCCTACGAGCAGTACTTC.

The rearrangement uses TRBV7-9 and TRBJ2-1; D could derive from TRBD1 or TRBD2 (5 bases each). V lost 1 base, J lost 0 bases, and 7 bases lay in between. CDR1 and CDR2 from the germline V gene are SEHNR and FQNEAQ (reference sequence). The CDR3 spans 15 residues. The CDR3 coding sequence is TGTGCCAGCAGCTTAGATGGGGGCTCCTACAATGAGCAGTTCTTC. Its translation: CASSLDGGSYNEQFF.

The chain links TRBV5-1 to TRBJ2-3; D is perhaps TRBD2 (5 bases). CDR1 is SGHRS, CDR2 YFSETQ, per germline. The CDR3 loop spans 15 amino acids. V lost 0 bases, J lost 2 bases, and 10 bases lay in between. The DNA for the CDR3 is TGCGCCAGCAGCTTGGTCGGGATTAACACAGATACGCAGTATTTT. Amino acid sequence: CASSLVGINTDTQYF. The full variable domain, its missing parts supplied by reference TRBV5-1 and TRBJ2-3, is KAGVTQTPRYLIKTRGQQVTLSCSPISGHRSVSWYQQTPGQGLQFLFEYFSETQRNKGNFPGRFSGRQFSNSRSEMNVSTLELGDSALYLCASSLVGINTDTQYFGPGTRLTVL.

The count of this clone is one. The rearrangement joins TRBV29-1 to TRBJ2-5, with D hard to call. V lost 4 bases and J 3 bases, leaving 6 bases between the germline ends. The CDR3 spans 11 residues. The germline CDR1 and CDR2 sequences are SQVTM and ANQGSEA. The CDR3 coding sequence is TGCAGCGTTGCCCCAGAAGAGACCCAGTACTTC. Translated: CSVAPEETQYF.

CDR3 sequence reads: CASSPIGQGNQYF. The CDR3 DNA reads TGTGCCAGCAGTCCGATCGGTCAGGGGAACCAGTACTTC. This chain joins TRBV28 and TRBJ2-5, with D maybe TRBD1 (6 bases). CDR3 length equals 13 residues. Germline CDR1 reads MDHEN; CDR2 reads SYDVKM. V was pared by 5 bases and J by 10 bases, with 17 bases between.

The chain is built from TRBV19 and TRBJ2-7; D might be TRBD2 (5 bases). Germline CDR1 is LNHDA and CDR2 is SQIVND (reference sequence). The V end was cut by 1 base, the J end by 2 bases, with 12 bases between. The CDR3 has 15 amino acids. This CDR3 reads CASSIGEADTYEQYF. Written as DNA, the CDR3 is TGTGCCAGTAGTATAGGAGAAGCGGATACCTACGAGCAGTACTTC.

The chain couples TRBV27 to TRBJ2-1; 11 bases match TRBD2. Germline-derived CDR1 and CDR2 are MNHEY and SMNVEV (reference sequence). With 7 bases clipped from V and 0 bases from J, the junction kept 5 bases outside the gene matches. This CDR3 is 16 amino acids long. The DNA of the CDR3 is TGTGCCAGCACCAGACTAGCGGGAAGCTCCTACAATGAGCAGTTCTTC. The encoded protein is CASTRLAGSSYNEQFF.